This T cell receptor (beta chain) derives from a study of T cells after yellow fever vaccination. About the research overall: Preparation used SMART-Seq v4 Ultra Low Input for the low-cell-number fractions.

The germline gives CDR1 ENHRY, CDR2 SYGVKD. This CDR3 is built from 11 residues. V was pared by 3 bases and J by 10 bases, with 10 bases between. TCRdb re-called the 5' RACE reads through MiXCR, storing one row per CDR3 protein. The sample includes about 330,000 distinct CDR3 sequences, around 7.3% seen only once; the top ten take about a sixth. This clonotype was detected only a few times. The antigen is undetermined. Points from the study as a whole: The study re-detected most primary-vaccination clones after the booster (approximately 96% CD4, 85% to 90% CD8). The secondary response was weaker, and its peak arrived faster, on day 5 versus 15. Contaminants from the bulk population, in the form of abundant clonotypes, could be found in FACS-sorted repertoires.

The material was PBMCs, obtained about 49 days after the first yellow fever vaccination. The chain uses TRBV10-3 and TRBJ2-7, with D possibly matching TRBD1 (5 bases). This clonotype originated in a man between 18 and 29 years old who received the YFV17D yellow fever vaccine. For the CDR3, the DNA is TGTGCCATCAGTGATCTTGACAGACAGTACGTC. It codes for CAISDLDRQYV.